The 18 T cell receptor beta chains given below trace back to one sample, sequenced in a study of blood T cells in healthy people across ages. Through a sample-barcoded 5' primer and a J-beta primer mix, a second PCR was run for roughly 6 to 11 cycles. Using its own MiXCR run on the 5' RACE reads, TCRdb lists one record per CDR3 protein. The data contain about 1.6 million distinct CDR3 sequences, 34% of them singletons. The sequenced sample consisted of blood. All receptors derive from a woman under 40 in good health.

The chain joins TRBV2 to TRBJ2-5; D perhaps matches TRBD2 (6 bases). Gene TRBJ2-7 matches the end of the DNA better, so the J call may be wrong. The CDR3 sequence is 12 residues long. Germline values: CDR1 SNHLY, CDR2 FYNNEI. CDR3 loop: CASTGVLYEQYF. CDR3 sequence (DNA): TGTGCCAGCACGGGGGTACTCTACGAGCAGTACTTC.

The table lists this clonotype with many counts. The chain has TRBV3-1 and TRBJ2-1, with D uncertain. The CDR3 consists of 13 residues. The ends were cut back, 0 bases at V and 4 bases at J, with 4 bases in the middle. Germline V gives CDR1 LGHDT, CDR2 YNNKEL (reference sequence). This CDR3 reads CASSQDGYNEQFF. CDR3 DNA sequence: TGTGCCAGCAGCCAAGATGGATACAATGAGCAGTTCTTC.

The chain carries TRBV15 and TRBJ1-1, with a possible D match to TRBD1 (6 bases). Germline assignment: CDR1 LNHNV and CDR2 YYDKDF (reference sequence). The ends were cut back, 0 bases at V and 3 bases at J, with 11 bases in the middle. CDR3 size: 15 residues. CDR3 amino acids: CATSRDIGGDTEAFF. For the CDR3, the DNA is TGTGCCACCAGCAGAGATATAGGGGGGGACACTGAAGCTTTCTTT.

This chain uses TRBV20-1 with TRBJ2-5; 10 bases are a match to TRBD2. Germline trimming cut 0 bases from V and 4 bases from J; bases unmatched to any gene: 8. The CDR3 is made up of 16 amino acids. Germline V gene data show CDR1 as DFQATT and CDR2 as SNEGSKA (reference sequence). CDR3 sequence (DNA): TGCAGTGCTAGAGATTGGGCTAGCGGGGGTCTAGAGACCCAGTACTTC. This sequence encodes CSARDWASGGLETQYF.

This clonotype showed up just a few times. Sequence at one end of the junction differs from germline and may be a read error. The chain links TRBV10-3 to TRBJ2-7, with D possibly being TRBD2 (5 bases). CDR3 length: 12 amino acids. CDR1 is ENHRY and CDR2 is SYGVKD in the germline V gene. This CDR3 reads CVISPGSHEQYF. Here the CDR3 DNA reads TGTGTCATCTCACCGGGGTCCCACGAGCAGTACTTC.

This clonotype has a count of ten or more. This chain connects TRBV4-1 to TRBJ2-5; D remains unclear. Deletions cut 0 bases from V and 4 bases from J, with 9 bases between. This CDR3 comprises 14 residues. Germline V gene data show CDR1 as MGHRA and CDR2 as YSYEKL. CDR3 protein: CASSQDYLTETQYF. CDR3 DNA: TGCGCCAGCAGCCAAGATTACCTAACAGAGACCCAGTACTTC.

The chain joins TRBV7-3 to TRBJ2-7; TRBD1 might be the D (6 bases). The CDR3 length is 13 residues. V was pared by 6 bases and J by 6 bases, with 15 bases between. CDR1 is SGHTA and CDR2 is FQGTGA in the germline V gene. The CDR3 DNA reads as TGTGCCAGCAGTACGGGACAAAGTCGCGAGCAGTACTTC. As protein: CASSTGQSREQYF.

To note about this clonotype: Its ends do not fully match the called genes, so a read error is possible. CDR3 in amino acids: CVSTERQQETQYF. The DNA of the CDR3 is TGTGTCAGCACCGAGAGACAGCAAGAGACCCAGTACTTC. The rearrangement joins TRBV2 to TRBJ2-5; perhaps TRBD1 as D (5 bases). This CDR3 has 13 residues. Germline V gene lookup returns CDR1 SNHLY and CDR2 FYNNEI.

In its sample, this clonotype was seen once. The CDR3 DNA reads TGTGCCAGCACCTCGGCGGGGTATGGCTACACCTTC. Its translation is CASTSAGYGYTF. V is TRBV28 and J is TRBJ1-2, with D unresolved. The germline V gene encodes CDR1 MDHEN and CDR2 SYDVKM. The CDR3 has 12 amino acids. V was clipped by 7 bases and J by 5 bases, with 11 bases between them.

This clonotype was seen a few times. The rearrangement joins TRBV3-1 to TRBJ2-5, with 11 bases lining up with TRBD2. The germline CDR1 and CDR2 sequences are LGHDT and YNNKEL (reference sequence). The J segment lost 5 bases and the V segment lost 2 bases, leaving 7 bases of the junction unmatched. This CDR3 comprises 16 residues. The CDR3 here is CASSQRIAGGRETQYF. The CDR3 DNA reads TGTGCCAGCAGCCAAAGGATAGCGGGGGGGAGGGAGACCCAGTACTTC.

A note on this clonotype: A read error may be the cause here, since a much bigger clone is one base away. The chain joins TRBV29-1 to TRBJ2-1; D not certain. The CDR3 extends over 11 amino acids. Trimming removed 3 bases from V and 7 bases from J, with 7 bases in between. CDR1 and CDR2 from the germline V gene are SQVTM and ANQGSEA. The CDR3 is CSVDWRNEQFF. CDR3 in DNA: TGCAGCGTTGATTGGCGGAATGAGCAGTTCTTC.

This clonotype was detected a few times. This sequence joins TRBV10-3 and TRBJ2-2; no clear D. The germline V and J ends were trimmed by 10 bases and 0 bases, with 9 bases remaining between them. Germline CDR1 ENHRY, CDR2 SYGVKD. The CDR3 covers 13 residues. The CDR3 DNA reads as TGTGCCACCCTTGTTACGAACACCGGGGAGCTGTTTTTT. It translates to CATLVTNTGELFF.

This clonotype was detected only once. The chain employs TRBV7-2 and TRBJ2-1; D remains unclear. V lost 5 bases and J 6 bases, leaving 23 bases between the germline ends. The CDR3 has 17 residues. CDR1 and CDR2 (germline): SGHTA, FQGNSA. CDR3 protein: CASSQQSRVIYGNEQFF. CDR3 sequence (DNA): TGTGCCAGCAGCCAACAATCCCGGGTCATCTATGGCAATGAGCAGTTCTTC.

This clonotype turned up a few times. The V call is TRBV7-2, the J call TRBJ2-5; unclear D gene. Deletions cut 6 bases from V and 0 bases from J, with 11 bases between. The CDR3 loop spans 14 amino acids. From germline, CDR1 is SGHTA and CDR2 FQGNSA. The DNA for the CDR3 is TGTGCCAGCAGTACCGGTACTTACCAAGAGACCCAGTACTTC. This sequence encodes CASSTGTYQETQYF.

This clonotype was found a few times. The gene calls are TRBV5-6 and TRBJ2-5; 9 nucleotides align to TRBD2. With V trimmed by 0 bases and J by 1 base, 1 base remained unmatched. Germline assignment: CDR1 SGHDT and CDR2 YYEEEE. The CDR3 length is 15 residues. CDR3 coding DNA: TGTGCCAGCAGCTTGGGCGGGAGGGCCCAAGAGACCCAGTACTTC. Amino acids: CASSLGGRAQETQYF.

CDR3 DNA sequence: TGTGCCATCAGTGGTCCGGACCTTAATTCACCCCTCCACTTT. Translating gives CAISGPDLNSPLHF. The chain has TRBV10-3 and TRBJ1-6, with D uncertain. V lost 4 bases to trimming and J lost 6 bases, with 10 bases between them. The CDR3 consists of 14 residues. CDR1 is ENHRY and CDR2 is SYGVKD in the germline V gene.

The chain has TRBV3-1 and TRBJ2-7; 9 bases are a match to TRBD1. Germline loops: CDR1 LGHDT, CDR2 YNNKEL (reference sequence). The CDR3 totals 15 residues. Trimming at V came to 2 bases and at J to 3 bases, leaving 5 bases not matched to a gene. In DNA, the CDR3 is TGTGCCAGCAGCCAAACCGGGACAGGGAACTACGAGCAGTACTTC. It encodes CASSQTGTGNYEQYF.

This clonotype was detected only a few times. This chain links TRBV4-1 with TRBJ2-7, with 9 positions matching TRBD1. The CDR3 is 17 amino acids. J gave up 7 bases and V 0 bases, and 13 bases lay outside the gene matches. In germline, CDR1 is MGHRA, CDR2 YSYEKL. The CDR3 nucleotides read TGCGCCAGCAGCCAAGAATTTGGGGACAGGGTTTCACGGGAGCAGTACTTC. This encodes CASSQEFGDRVSREQYF.